This entry features one T cell receptor (beta chain) sequence. The antigen remains unidentified. The study ran its PCR with 60 Vbeta and 13 Jbeta primers. Assay: immunoSEQ multiplex PCR; the TCRdb copy retains only in-frame clones and omits some. Among about 160,000 clones listed, 75% to 85% were seen once. In germline, CDR1 is ENHRY, CDR2 SYGVKD. The CDR3 is 15 amino acids. V was pared by 4 bases and J by 1 base, with 4 bases of the junction left unmatched. The sample is drawn from a study of cytomegalovirus exposure and HLA in healthy donors. Study observations and caveats: The analysis excluded some indistinguishable V segments, including TRBV6-2 and TRBV6-3.

The chain carries TRBV10-3 and TRBJ1-1, with 9 bases matching TRBD1. The sample was PBMCs. The clonotype originates from a man aged 25-45 years in good health and CMV-seronegative. The CDR3, as DNA: TGTGCCATCAGTGGAGGGACAGGGTCGAACACTGAAGCTTTCTTT. Residues: CAISGGTGSNTEAFF.